This T cell receptor (beta chain) comes out of a study of blood T cell repertoires in COVID-19 (dated by TCRdb to the early 2020s). A note on the overall study: Samples covering the acute and convalescent phases of COVID-19 were provided by collaborators in the United States, Italy and Spain. Subjects who had been exposed to COVID-19, were actively infected with it, or had recovered from it provided the deeply sampled blood TCRbeta repertoires that made up the dataset. Sample metadata almost always included a de-identified subject ID, COVID-19 status, age in years and sex. The repertoires were released in a freely available public database meant as a resource for research on the immune response to SARS-CoV-2. Where available, HLA class I and class II types were taken from metadata supplied by the sample provider and were not determined by assay-based typing. The prospective study material was composed of cDNA or gDNA derived from T cells, B-cell-depleted T cells, or PBMCs. The samples were drawn from the first 160 participants of the ongoing ImmuneRACE study and from more than 1,000 subjects provided by 6 global collaborators. What the study reported, not specific to this receptor: The quantity of clinical and demographic metadata differed by source and by participant and was supplied without curation.

TCRbeta CDR3 regions were amplified from genomic DNA using the immunoSEQ Assay, a bias-controlled multiplex PCR. Per the source publication's procedure: The number of nucleated cells in each sample was estimated by amplification of reference gene primers within the assay. Sequence reads were collapsed and filtered to measure the absolute abundance of every unique TCRbeta CDR3 rearrangement. For each sample, productive Simpson clonality was calculated by taking the square root of Simpson's diversity index across productive rearrangements. Entries here come from immuneACCESS through TCRdb and include only in-frame sequences with V and J called. Some clones fail to appear in such tables; in the studies checked, an unresolved V gene covers under half of the shortfall, and the cause of the remainder is unknown. V and J calls and clone size come straight from that table; D and trimming were deduced from the DNA. This sample is represented by about 170,000 clones; about 90% of them were singletons. The ten largest clones capture 4.8% of the sample.

A word on this clone: It has no known antigen specificity. No base quality information exists; no much larger clone differs at one position.

One collaborating source in Seattle enrolled patients during active infection and followed them longitudinally through the course of disease. The collaborating institutions used their own protocols to collect whole blood in K2EDTA tubes. Collaborator samples were shipped for TCRbeta analysis as frozen whole blood, isolated PBMCs, or DNA extracted from either sample type. Inclusive of the bounding cysteine and phenylalanine, the CDR3 is 15 residues long. CDR3 DNA only is kept here, 45 bases in frame from base 1. V is reduced by 9 bases and J by 0 bases, leaving a spacing of 15 bases between them. The CDR1 and CDR2 encoded by the germline V gene (reference sequence) are MNHNY and SVGAGI.

This clonotype originated in a man under 40 with COVID-19, enrolled during active disease. Source material: peripheral blood. The V and J segments used are TRBV6-6 and TRBJ1-3; TRBD1 could be the D gene, as 6 bases match. In nucleotide form, the sequence is TGTGCCAGTTTCCGAACAGGGCACTCTGGAAACACCATATATTTT. Protein translation: CASFRTGHSGNTIYF.